Listed here is a single T cell receptor (beta chain). CDR1 and CDR2 from the germline V gene are SNHLY and FYNNEI. Trimming removed 8 bases at V and 1 base at J, with 12 bases between. CDR3 length: 13 amino acids. After extraction with the RNeasy kit, 0.5 to 1 ug of the RNA was reverse transcribed using random hexamers. Each CDR3 protein is one row after TCRdb ran MiXCR on the immunoSEQ multiplex PCR reads. The sample shows under 150,000 distinct CDR3 sequences, approximately 90% of them seen only once. The data belong to a study of CD8 T cells in Susac syndrome. Sequenced material: CD8+ T cells from PBMCs. The chain carries TRBV2 and TRBJ2-7; D gene ambiguous. The clonotype was recovered from a human donor with multiple sclerosis. CDR3 sequence: CASSGTLSYEQYF. The CDR3 DNA reads TGTGCCAGCTCAGGTACTTTGTCCTACGAGCAGTACTTC.